These 10 T cell receptor beta chains came from one sample sequenced in a study of cytomegalovirus exposure and HLA in healthy donors. It was with 60 Vbeta and 13 Jbeta primers that the PCR ran. This table comes from immunoSEQ multiplex PCR, and its TCRdb copy is limited to in-frame clones, with some not included. Among about 170,000 clones, around four fifths were seen once, and the ten largest hold around 3%. The sample taken for sequencing was PBMCs. These receptors were taken from a female donor in good health and CMV-seronegative.

The chain employs TRBV5-1 and TRBJ2-1; TRBD1 is a possible D gene (6 bases). This CDR3 contains 15 residues. Per the germline V gene, CDR1 is SGHRS and CDR2 is YFSETQ. Trimming left V 0 bases short and J 4 bases short, with 11 bases between. This chain's CDR3 is CASSLVGDTYNEQFF. Here the CDR3 DNA reads TGCGCCAGCAGCTTGGTGGGGGACACATACAATGAGCAGTTCTTC.

The rearrangement links TRBV19 to TRBJ1-5; 9 bases match TRBD1. This CDR3 is built from 16 residues. With V trimmed by 6 bases and J by 6 bases, 12 bases remained unmatched. Per germline, CDR1 LNHDA and CDR2 SQIVND (reference sequence). In DNA form, the CDR3 reads TGTGCCAGTAGAGCGGGACAGGGTCAAATGCGTCAGCCCCAGCATTTT. Encoded protein: CASRAGQGQMRQPQHF.

In its sample, this clone was seen a few times. The chain joins TRBV2 to TRBJ2-5; 8 bases line up with TRBD2. Germline CDR1 reads SNHLY; CDR2 reads FYNNEI. The CDR3 totals 14 residues. J gave up 2 bases and V 5 bases, and 4 bases lay outside the gene matches. CDR3 protein: CASSWAGGQETQYF. As DNA, the CDR3 is TGTGCCAGCAGTTGGGCGGGAGGTCAAGAGACCCAGTACTTC.

The V gene is TRBV28, the J gene TRBJ1-6, with 7 bases that match TRBD1. This CDR3 has 16 amino acids. The V and J ends lost 2 bases and 7 bases, in that order; junction bases with no gene match: 8. The germline CDR1 and CDR2 sequences are MDHEN and SYDVKM. The CDR3 here is CASSLPLTGVNSPLHF. DNA of the CDR3: TGTGCCAGCAGTTTACCCTTAACAGGGGTCAATTCACCCCTCCACTTT.

The V gene is TRBV7-2, the J gene TRBJ1-2; unclear D gene. CDR3 length: 12 residues. With 0 bases removed from V and 8 bases from J, the gap between germline ends came to 7 bases. Per the germline V gene, CDR1 is SGHTA and CDR2 is FQGNSA. CDR3 DNA: TGTGCCAGCAGCTTAGCAGGAGGAGGCTACACCTTC. Protein product: CASSLAGGGYTF.

This chain connects TRBV5-4 to TRBJ1-2; 10 bases map to TRBD1. The CDR3 loop spans 16 amino acids. CDR1 and CDR2 (germline): SGHNT, YYREEE (reference sequence). The ends lost 4 bases at V and 6 bases at J; junction bases unmatched: 12. CDR3 coding DNA: TGTGCCAGCAGCCCTTCCCCCGGGACAGGGGACAATGGCTACACCTTC. Translation: CASSPSPGTGDNGYTF.

The CDR3 here is CAIREQGPRVGYTF. The CDR3 nucleotides read TGTGCCATCAGGGAACAGGGGCCTAGGGTTGGCTACACCTTC. The chain employs TRBV10-3 and TRBJ1-2, with 7 bases identical to TRBD1. This CDR3 spans 14 amino acids. With 6 bases clipped from V and 7 bases from J, the junction kept 11 bases outside the gene matches. Germline assignment: CDR1 ENHRY and CDR2 SYGVKD.

This clone has a single count. CDR3 nucleotide sequence: TGTGCCAGCAGCCGGGGGGGGGAAAGCACAGATACGCAGTATTTT. It is translated as CASSRGGESTDTQYF. The V and J genes are TRBV5-6 and TRBJ2-3; 8 bases are shared with TRBD2. Per the germline V gene, CDR1 is SGHDT and CDR2 is YYEEEE. The CDR3 covers 15 residues. J lost 0 bases, V lost 4 bases, and 4 bases had no gene match.

The chain uses TRBV7-9 and TRBJ2-1, with 10 bases lining up with TRBD2. The CDR3 runs to 17 residues. CDR1 is SEHNR, CDR2 FQNEAQ, per germline (reference sequence). With 3 bases clipped from V and 11 bases from J, the junction kept 16 bases outside the gene matches. The CDR3 DNA sequence: TGTGCCAGCAGCTTTTTTGCTCCAGCGGGAGGGTCCGTAAAGCAGTTCTTC. Its protein product is CASSFFAPAGGSVKQFF.

The chain carries TRBV5-1 and TRBJ2-3; 12 positions agree with TRBD2. The CDR3 totals 16 residues. V lost 3 bases to trimming and J lost 4 bases; unmatched junction nucleotides: 6. Germline V gene data show CDR1 as SGHRS and CDR2 as YFSETQ. The CDR3: CASSSRLAGGSDTQYF. The CDR3 DNA reads as TGCGCCAGCAGCTCCCGTCTAGCGGGAGGGTCAGATACGCAGTATTTT.